This is a list of T cell receptor beta chains from one sample in a study of cytomegalovirus exposure and HLA in healthy donors. TCRdb's table, derived via immunoSEQ multiplex PCR, lists solely in-frame clones and lacks some. Of nearly 200,000 clones in the sample, roughly 76% were seen once. The specimen sequenced was PBMCs. These receptors were collected from a woman aged 25 to 45 in good health and CMV-seropositive. Both conserved end residues are part of each CDR3. Each record gives: D gene, V gene, J gene, clone size, CDR3 DNA, CDR3 protein. The D gene is left open where the match is weak. Not all rows give a size; the values are once, few, many and, for expanded clones, a class.

D gene: .; V gene: TRBV4-3; J gene: TRBJ2-1; clone size: .; CDR3 DNA: TGCGCCAGCAGCCAAGATCAAAGAGCCCTCGGGGATGAGCAGTTCTTC; CDR3 protein: CASSQDQRALGDEQFF
D gene: TRBD1; V gene: TRBV19; J gene: TRBJ1-1; clone size: once; CDR3 DNA: TGTGCCAGTAGTAATGACAGGGGGTTGTCGTGGGCTTTCTTT; CDR3 protein: CASSNDRGLSWAFF
D gene: .; V gene: TRBV18; J gene: TRBJ2-3; clone size: .; CDR3 DNA: TGTGCCAGCTCACCAGTAACCGGGGCAGATACGCAGTATTTT; CDR3 protein: CASSPVTGADTQYF
D gene: .; V gene: TRBV7-9; J gene: TRBJ1-3; clone size: .; CDR3 DNA: TGTGCCGGAGGGACGACGATCTCTGGAAACACCATATATTTT; CDR3 protein: CAGGTTISGNTIYF
D gene: .; V gene: TRBV2; J gene: TRBJ2-7; clone size: few; CDR3 DNA: TGTGCCAGCAGTGACAGAATGTTCGAGCAGTACTTC; CDR3 protein: CASSDRMFEQYF
D gene: TRBD2; V gene: TRBV7-2; J gene: TRBJ2-3; clone size: once; CDR3 DNA: TGTGCCAGCAGCCTGTTAGCGGGAGGTTCATATACGCAGTATTTT; CDR3 protein: CASSLLAGGSYTQYF
D gene: TRBD1; V gene: TRBV6-6; J gene: TRBJ1-4; clone size: .; CDR3 DNA: TGTGCCAGCAAATTTCGGGACAGAGCTAATGAAAAACTGTTTTTT; CDR3 protein: CASKFRDRANEKLFF
D gene: TRBD2; V gene: TRBV25-1; J gene: TRBJ2-7; clone size: .; CDR3 DNA: TGTGCCAGCAGTGACCCCGGGGGGTCCTACGAGCAGTACTTC; CDR3 protein: CASSDPGGSYEQYF
D gene: .; V gene: TRBV7-3; J gene: TRBJ2-6; clone size: .; CDR3 DNA: TGTGCCAGCAGCCAAGGGGGGGCTGGGGCCAACGTCCTGACTTTC; CDR3 protein: CASSQGGAGANVLTF
D gene: .; V gene: TRBV5-6; J gene: TRBJ1-1; clone size: .; CDR3 DNA: TGTGCCAGCAGCCCGGCGCAGGCTAACACTGAAGCTTTCTTT; CDR3 protein: CASSPAQANTEAFF
D gene: .; V gene: TRBV20-1; J gene: TRBJ1-3; clone size: once; CDR3 DNA: TGCAGTGTTTCAGGGCGGAACACCATATATTTT; CDR3 protein: CSVSGRNTIYF
D gene: .; V gene: TRBV2; J gene: TRBJ1-2; clone size: .; CDR3 DNA: TGTGCCAGCAGTGAAGCGCTTCCGGGTGGCTACACCTTC; CDR3 protein: CASSEALPGGYTF
D gene: TRBD1; V gene: TRBV5-4; J gene: TRBJ2-7; clone size: .; CDR3 DNA: TGTGCCAGCAGCTTCGACAGGGTGGGCGAGCAGTACTTC; CDR3 protein: CASSFDRVGEQYF
D gene: .; V gene: TRBV11-2; J gene: TRBJ2-7; clone size: .; CDR3 DNA: TGTGCCAGCAGCGTTGGAGGATCCGTCTACGAGCAGTACTTC; CDR3 protein: CASSVGGSVYEQYF
D gene: TRBD1; V gene: TRBV30; J gene: TRBJ2-5; clone size: .; CDR3 DNA: TGTGCCTGGAGTCAGGCCTCAGGGGGAGAGACCCAGTACTTC; CDR3 protein: CAWSQASGGETQYF
D gene: .; V gene: TRBV15; J gene: TRBJ1-6; clone size: .; CDR3 DNA: TGTGCCACCAGCAGGTCAGGAAATTCACCCCTCCACTTT; CDR3 protein: CATSRSGNSPLHF
D gene: TRBD1; V gene: TRBV30; J gene: TRBJ1-2; clone size: .; CDR3 DNA: TGTGCCTGGAGTCCCTACAGACAGGGAGCAGGGTATGGCTACACCTTC; CDR3 protein: CAWSPYRQGAGYGYTF
D gene: TRBD1; V gene: TRBV19; J gene: TRBJ1-1; clone size: once; CDR3 DNA: TGTGCCAGTAGTATCCGAGGGGGCTCGGGGACTGAAGCTTTCTTT; CDR3 protein: CASSIRGGSGTEAFF
D gene: TRBD1; V gene: TRBV5-1; J gene: TRBJ1-3; clone size: .; CDR3 DNA: TGCGCCAGCAGCCTATGGACAGGGGCTGGAAACACCATATATTTT; CDR3 protein: CASSLWTGAGNTIYF
D gene: .; V gene: TRBV5-1; J gene: TRBJ1-1; clone size: .; CDR3 DNA: TGCGCCAGCAGCGCAATCACAGGGAACACTGAAGCTTTCTTT; CDR3 protein: CASSAITGNTEAFF
D gene: .; V gene: TRBV5-5; J gene: TRBJ1-1; clone size: .; CDR3 DNA: TGTGCCAGCAGCGTTGGACCGGGACAGAACACTGAAGCTTTCTTT; CDR3 protein: CASSVGPGQNTEAFF
D gene: .; V gene: TRBV28; J gene: TRBJ2-5; clone size: .; CDR3 DNA: TGTGCCAGCAGTTTACTTGGACGGGGGAGGGAGACCCAGTACTTC; CDR3 protein: CASSLLGRGRETQYF
D gene: TRBD1; V gene: TRBV5-4; J gene: TRBJ1-4; clone size: .; CDR3 DNA: TGTGCCAGCAGCCCCAGGACAGGGCCAAGTGAAAAACTGTTTTTT; CDR3 protein: CASSPRTGPSEKLFF
D gene: .; V gene: TRBV6-6; J gene: TRBJ2-3; clone size: once; CDR3 DNA: TGTGCCAGCAGCCGCGACAGTGCCGATACGCAGTATTTT; CDR3 protein: CASSRDSADTQYF
D gene: .; V gene: TRBV10-3; J gene: TRBJ2-7; clone size: .; CDR3 DNA: TGTGCCATCAGTGAATTACTTAGCTCCTACGAGCAGTACTTC; CDR3 protein: CAISELLSSYEQYF
D gene: .; V gene: TRBV19; J gene: TRBJ1-6; clone size: .; CDR3 DNA: TGTGCCAGTAGTCCCCAAACTCCTAATTCACCCCTCCACTTT; CDR3 protein: CASSPQTPNSPLHF
D gene: .; V gene: TRBV27; J gene: TRBJ2-7; clone size: few; CDR3 DNA: TGTGCCACTTCTCATTTAGCTGGCGAGCAGTACTTC; CDR3 protein: CATSHLAGEQYF
D gene: TRBD1; V gene: TRBV14; J gene: TRBJ1-1; clone size: once; CDR3 DNA: TGTGCCAGCAGCCTTTTACAGGGGGGAGCTAACACTGAAGCTTTCTTT; CDR3 protein: CASSLLQGGANTEAFF
D gene: .; V gene: TRBV27; J gene: TRBJ2-7; clone size: .; CDR3 DNA: TGTGCCAGTCGCAGGGTCGGCGAGCAGTACTTC; CDR3 protein: CASRRVGEQYF
D gene: TRBD1; V gene: TRBV5-1; J gene: TRBJ2-1; clone size: .; CDR3 DNA: TGCGCCAGCAGCTTAGGGACAGGGGCCTACAATGAGCAGTTCTTC; CDR3 protein: CASSLGTGAYNEQFF
D gene: .; V gene: TRBV7-2; J gene: TRBJ1-2; clone size: .; CDR3 DNA: TGTGCCAGCAGCTTCTCCTCCTATGGCTACACCTTC; CDR3 protein: CASSFSSYGYTF
D gene: .; V gene: TRBV19; J gene: TRBJ2-7; clone size: .; CDR3 DNA: TGTGCCAGTAGTATAAGGTTGGTCAGGGCGGACGAGCAGTACTTC; CDR3 protein: CASSIRLVRADEQYF
D gene: .; V gene: TRBV11-2; J gene: TRBJ1-4; clone size: .; CDR3 DNA: TGTGCCAGCAGCCGTGACGGGGCAACTAATGAAAAACTGTTTTTT; CDR3 protein: CASSRDGATNEKLFF
D gene: TRBD1; V gene: TRBV7-2; J gene: TRBJ1-5; clone size: once; CDR3 DNA: TGTGCCAGCAGCTTCAGAGGGGGCCCTGATCAGCCCCAGCATTTT; CDR3 protein: CASSFRGGPDQPQHF